The 2 T cell receptor beta chains listed next were all sequenced from one sample in a study of identifying expanded T cells in peripheral blood. The protocol was immunoSEQ multiplex PCR, while the TCRdb copy is restricted to in-frame clones and leaves out a portion. The table has roughly 81,000 clones, roughly 84% seen once. The sequencing input was blood. These receptors were obtained from a person aged 18-69 years in good health.

The V and J genes are TRBV19 and TRBJ2-7, with TRBD2 matching over 8 bases. The CDR3 loop spans 16 amino acids. From germline, CDR1 is LNHDA and CDR2 SQIVND (reference sequence). J gave up 0 bases and V 4 bases, and 8 bases lay outside the gene matches. CDR3 sequence reads: CASSTTKRGSSYEQYF. The CDR3 region has the DNA TGTGCCAGTAGTACTACTAAGCGGGGGAGCTCCTACGAGCAGTACTTC.

V gene TRBV6-1 combines with J gene TRBJ2-4; TRBD2 aligns across 12 bases. Germline CDR1 and CDR2: MNHNS and SASEGT. The CDR3 runs to 19 residues. Trimming took 3 bases from V and 0 from J; bases not matched to a gene: 9. The CDR3 loop reads CASSETSGRGVVAKNIQYF. The CDR3 coding sequence is TGTGCCAGCAGTGAGACTAGCGGGAGAGGAGTCGTAGCCAAAAACATTCAGTACTTC.